The 17 T cell receptor beta chains given below trace back to one sample, sequenced in a study of blood T cell repertoires in COVID-19. Libraries were prepared by immunoSEQ multiplex PCR; TCRdb keeps only in-frame clonotypes and omits some of them. The profile shows a few hundred thousand clones, about 80% of them singletons. Sequenced sample: peripheral blood. Receptor source: a man younger than 40 who had recovered from COVID-19.

In its sample, this clone was seen once. The J gene is TRBJ2-3, the V gene TRBV18; perhaps TRBD1 as D (6 bases). V gave up 1 base and J gave up 4 bases, with 6 bases separating them. Germline CDR1 is KGHSH and CDR2 is LQKENI. CDR3 length: 13 amino acids. CDR3: CASSPRQADTQYF. The DNA of the CDR3 is TGTGCCAGCTCACCACGACAGGCAGATACGCAGTATTTT.

This sequence joins TRBV6-6 and TRBJ1-6; TRBD1 might be the D (5 bases). This CDR3 region has 16 residues. Deletions cut 4 bases from V and 5 bases from J, with 15 bases between. Per germline, CDR1 MNHNY and CDR2 SVGAGI (reference sequence). CDR3 DNA sequence: TGTGCCAGCAGTTCCAGAGTGACAGAGAATAATTCACCCCTCCACTTT. Translated: CASSSRVTENNSPLHF.

The V call is TRBV4-1, the J call TRBJ1-6; D is ambiguous. The germline gives CDR1 MGHRA, CDR2 YSYEKL. The CDR3 has 16 amino acids. V lost 0 bases and J lost 0, with 6 bases in between. For the CDR3, the DNA is TGCGCCAGCAGCCAAGAGGTCAGCTCCTATAATTCACCCCTCCACTTT. It translates to CASSQEVSSYNSPLHF.

The V call is TRBV27, the J call TRBJ1-2, with 9 bases identical to TRBD1. Germline V gene data show CDR1 as MNHEY and CDR2 as SMNVEV (reference sequence). The CDR3 has 16 amino acids. V was clipped by 5 bases and J by 5 bases; unmatched bases: 12. In nucleotides, the CDR3 is TGTGCCAGCAGTCCTATACAGGGGGCTCTTTTATATGGCTACACCTTC. Its protein is CASSPIQGALLYGYTF.

The chain carries TRBV5-6 and TRBJ2-3, with TRBD1 as a possible D gene (6 bases). CDR3 size: 13 residues. V was cut by 2 bases and J by 6 bases, with 10 bases left in between. Germline loops: CDR1 SGHDT, CDR2 YYEEEE. CDR3 sequence (DNA): TGTGCCAGCAGCTTAAAGGGGGTGGATACGCAGTATTTT. Translation: CASSLKGVDTQYF.

This chain links TRBV18 with TRBJ2-1, with D hard to call. This CDR3 spans 14 amino acids. Germline values: CDR1 KGHSH, CDR2 LQKENI. Trimming stripped 2 bases from V and 7 bases from J, with 12 bases between. This CDR3 is CASSPGEVWNEQFF. The DNA for the CDR3 is TGTGCCAGCTCACCAGGCGAGGTCTGGAATGAGCAGTTCTTC.

V is TRBV2 and J is TRBJ1-5; a possible D gene is TRBD1 (5 bases). This CDR3 is 14 amino acids long. The germline V gene has CDR1 SNHLY and CDR2 FYNNEI. V lost 4 bases to trimming and J lost 3 bases, with 10 bases between them. The chain's CDR3 is CASSVGGDNQPQHF. The CDR3 coding sequence is TGTGCCAGCAGTGTCGGGGGGGACAATCAGCCCCAGCATTTT.

The J gene is TRBJ1-5, the V gene TRBV19; D is perhaps TRBD1 (5 bases). Germline CDR1 LNHDA, CDR2 SQIVND (reference sequence). Trimming took 4 bases from V and 7 from J, leaving 20 bases between them. The CDR3 sequence is 16 residues long. Written as DNA, the CDR3 is TGTGCCAGTAGTAACCTGGGATCGGGGGGATGGCAGCCCCAGCATTTT. Protein: CASSNLGSGGWQPQHF.

The chain employs TRBV15 and TRBJ1-1; tentatively, D is TRBD1 (5 bases). V was trimmed by 0 bases and J by 3 bases, leaving 14 bases between them. The germline gives CDR1 LNHNV, CDR2 YYDKDF (reference sequence). The length of the CDR3 is 16 residues. In DNA form, the CDR3 reads TGTGCCACCAGCAGAGAGATAAGGGGAGGGGACACTGAAGCTTTCTTT. Protein product: CATSREIRGGDTEAFF.

The chain couples TRBV5-1 to TRBJ2-1, with TRBD1 matching 8 bases. CDR1 is SGHRS and CDR2 is YFSETQ in the germline V gene. V lost 0 bases, J lost 7 bases, and 9 bases stayed unmatched. This CDR3 has 16 residues. The CDR3 nucleotides are TGCGCCAGCAGCTTGGAACGTCAGGGGGCTGGGAATGAGCAGTTCTTC. It encodes CASSLERQGAGNEQFF.

V is TRBV2 and J is TRBJ1-3; D not resolved. Germline-derived CDR1 and CDR2 are SNHLY and FYNNEI. The CDR3 is 16 amino acids. V dropped 2 bases and J dropped 0 bases, with 11 bases sitting between them. The CDR3: CASSERHPSSGNTIYF. In DNA form, the CDR3 reads TGTGCCAGCAGTGAAAGACACCCGAGCTCTGGAAACACCATATATTTT.

This chain uses TRBV2 with TRBJ2-6; TRBD1 matches 7 bases. Trimming at V came to 5 bases and at J to 0 bases, leaving 7 bases not matched to a gene. Germline assignment: CDR1 SNHLY and CDR2 FYNNEI. This CDR3 is built from 17 residues. The CDR3 loop is CASSTRTGGSGANVLTF. For the CDR3, the DNA is TGTGCCAGCAGTACCCGGACAGGTGGCTCTGGGGCCAACGTCCTGACTTTC.

The rearrangement uses TRBV5-6 and TRBJ1-2; 8 positions agree with TRBD1. Germline V lookup: CDR1 SGHDT, CDR2 YYEEEE. The V and J ends lost 3 bases and 4 bases, in that order; junction bases with no gene match: 2. This CDR3 is 13 amino acids long. The CDR3, as DNA: TGTGCCAGCAGCTCTGACAGGGGCTATGGCTACACCTTC. Amino acid sequence: CASSSDRGYGYTF.

The table lists this clone with a count of one. This chain uses TRBV2 with TRBJ1-5; D is ambiguous. V shed 3 bases and J shed 5 bases, with 14 bases lying between them. CDR3 length: 15 amino acids. Germline CDR1 is SNHLY and CDR2 is FYNNEI. DNA of the CDR3: TGTGCCAGCAGTGATGTTCTGCGGGTTTATCAGCCCCAGCATTTT. Amino acid sequence: CASSDVLRVYQPQHF.

This clone turned up a few times. The V and J genes are TRBV24-1 and TRBJ2-2; D is undetermined. This CDR3 has 13 amino acids. Between the trimmed V and J ends, which lost 2 bases and 4 bases, there was a span of 4 bases. Germline loops: CDR1 KGHDR, CDR2 SFDVKD. CDR3 protein: CATSDSPTGELFF. DNA of the CDR3: TGTGCCACCAGTGATTCTCCCACCGGGGAGCTGTTTTTT.

This clone came up once. V gene TRBV5-8 combines with J gene TRBJ2-3; D unresolved. V dropped 0 bases and J dropped 2 bases, with 7 bases sitting between them. Germline V gives CDR1 SGHTS, CDR2 YDEGEE. The CDR3 is 14 residues long. The CDR3 sequence is CASSLAGSTDTQYF. The CDR3 coding sequence is TGTGCCAGCAGCTTGGCAGGATCCACAGATACGCAGTATTTT.

A few counts support this clone. The chain recombines TRBV19 with TRBJ2-1; 8 positions agree with TRBD1. From germline, CDR1 is LNHDA and CDR2 SQIVND (reference sequence). The CDR3 is 11 residues long. J gave up 10 bases and V 11 bases, and 7 bases lay outside the gene matches. This chain's CDR3 is CAGQGRWEQFF. As DNA, the CDR3 is TGTGCCGGACAGGGCCGATGGGAGCAGTTCTTC.